Listed below are T cell receptor beta chains from one sample, sequenced in a study of shared clonotypes between healthy human individuals. The assay was immunoSEQ multiplex PCR, and TCRdb's table has in-frame clones only and misses some. The data show over a million clones, 78% seen once. Sequenced input: memory CD4+ T cells from PBMCs. These receptors all stem from a young man in good health. Some clones in this sample may be carry-over from other donors' samples. Both conserved end residues are part of each CDR3. Fields, in order: D gene, J gene, clone size, CDR3 length, V gene, CDR3 DNA, CDR3 protein. The D gene is left open where the match is weak. Only some rows state a clone size, as once, few, many or a class for expanded clones.

D gene: TRBD1; J gene: TRBJ1-5; clone size: NA; CDR3 length: 17; V gene: TRBV7-2; CDR3 DNA: TGTGCCAGCAGCTTTCGAGGGGGCCTTATATCAAATCAGCCCCAGCATTTT; CDR3 protein: CASSFRGGLISNQPQHF
D gene: NA; J gene: TRBJ2-5; clone size: NA; CDR3 length: 13; V gene: TRBV5-6; CDR3 DNA: TGTGCCAGCAGCTTGTCTGGGAGAGAGACCCAGTACTTC; CDR3 protein: CASSLSGRETQYF
D gene: NA; J gene: TRBJ2-3; clone size: NA; CDR3 length: 13; V gene: TRBV6-1; CDR3 DNA: TGTGCCAGCAGTGAATGGCAGACAGATACGCAGTATTTT; CDR3 protein: CASSEWQTDTQYF
D gene: NA; J gene: TRBJ1-5; clone size: many; CDR3 length: 17; V gene: TRBV5-8; CDR3 DNA: TGTGCCAGCAGCTTGGGGTTTCGGGGGAGGGGCAATCAGCCCCAGCATTTT; CDR3 protein: CASSLGFRGRGNQPQHF
D gene: TRBD2; J gene: TRBJ2-2; clone size: NA; CDR3 length: 19; V gene: TRBV28; CDR3 DNA: TGTGCCAGTTGGGCCGGGAAAGCCCCTAGCGGGAGGCCCACCGGGGAGCTGTTTTTT; CDR3 protein: CASWAGKAPSGRPTGELFF
D gene: TRBD2; J gene: TRBJ2-4; clone size: many; CDR3 length: 14; V gene: TRBV7-2; CDR3 DNA: TGTGCCAGCAGTGCGGGGGTAGGCGGCGGGATTCAGTACTTC; CDR3 protein: CASSAGVGGGIQYF
D gene: TRBD1; J gene: TRBJ2-5; clone size: NA; CDR3 length: 16; V gene: TRBV15; CDR3 DNA: TGTGCCACCAGTAGCACCGGTGGACAGGGACAAGAGACCCAGTACTTC; CDR3 protein: CATSSTGGQGQETQYF
D gene: NA; J gene: TRBJ2-7; clone size: few; CDR3 length: 15; V gene: TRBV28; CDR3 DNA: TGTGCCACCAGCTGGGGCGGGCACCTCTCCTACGAGCAGTACTTC; CDR3 protein: CATSWGGHLSYEQYF
D gene: NA; J gene: TRBJ2-3; clone size: NA; CDR3 length: 14; V gene: TRBV12-5; CDR3 DNA: TGTGCTAGTGTTTCGTTCAGGGTCACAGATACGCAGTATTTT; CDR3 protein: CASVSFRVTDTQYF
D gene: TRBD2; J gene: TRBJ2-7; clone size: NA; CDR3 length: 15; V gene: TRBV7-2; CDR3 DNA: TGTGCCAGCAGACCGAGACTAGCGGGGGACTACGAGCAGTACTTC; CDR3 protein: CASRPRLAGDYEQYF
D gene: TRBD1; J gene: TRBJ1-2; clone size: NA; CDR3 length: 14; V gene: TRBV28; CDR3 DNA: TGTGCCAGCACCTGGGGACAGGGAATCGCTGGCTACACCTTC; CDR3 protein: CASTWGQGIAGYTF
D gene: TRBD1; J gene: TRBJ1-2; clone size: few; CDR3 length: 16; V gene: TRBV5-4; CDR3 DNA: TGTGCCAGCAGGAAAAACACCGGGACAGGGTATATAGGCTACACCTTC; CDR3 protein: CASRKNTGTGYIGYTF
D gene: TRBD1; J gene: TRBJ2-7; clone size: NA; CDR3 length: 13; V gene: TRBV25-1; CDR3 DNA: TGTGCCAGCAGCAGGGACAGGGTCTACGAGCAGTACTTC; CDR3 protein: CASSRDRVYEQYF
D gene: TRBD1; J gene: TRBJ1-4; clone size: NA; CDR3 length: 15; V gene: TRBV5-5; CDR3 DNA: TGTGCCAGCAGCCCCACCGGGACAGGGGATGAAAAACTGTTTTTT; CDR3 protein: CASSPTGTGDEKLFF
D gene: NA; J gene: TRBJ2-5; clone size: NA; CDR3 length: 11; V gene: TRBV6-1; CDR3 DNA: TGTGCCACCCTATTTTTGGGGACCCAGTACTTC; CDR3 protein: CATLFLGTQYF
D gene: TRBD1; J gene: TRBJ1-4; clone size: NA; CDR3 length: 16; V gene: TRBV18; CDR3 DNA: TGTGCCAGCTCACCTGGACAGGTTGGGGCTAATGAAAAACTGTTTTTT; CDR3 protein: CASSPGQVGANEKLFF
D gene: NA; J gene: TRBJ1-2; clone size: NA; CDR3 length: 13; V gene: TRBV7-9; CDR3 DNA: TGTGCCAGCAGCCCCTGGGACATCTATGGCTACACCTTC; CDR3 protein: CASSPWDIYGYTF
D gene: NA; J gene: TRBJ2-2; clone size: NA; CDR3 length: 14; V gene: TRBV7-3; CDR3 DNA: TGTGCCAGCAGCTTAGATTTGACGGGCGGGGAGCTGTTTTTT; CDR3 protein: CASSLDLTGGELFF
D gene: NA; J gene: TRBJ1-2; clone size: NA; CDR3 length: 14; V gene: TRBV28; CDR3 DNA: TGTGCCAGCAGTTTGGGAGGGCGGGACTATGGCTACACCTTC; CDR3 protein: CASSLGGRDYGYTF
D gene: NA; J gene: TRBJ1-5; clone size: many; CDR3 length: 13; V gene: TRBV27; CDR3 DNA: TGTGCCAGCAGTTTAATGTGGGATCAGCCCCAGCATTTT; CDR3 protein: CASSLMWDQPQHF
D gene: NA; J gene: TRBJ1-2; clone size: NA; CDR3 length: 15; V gene: TRBV7-2; CDR3 DNA: TGTGCCAGCAGCGACCCAGGGGTATCAACTATGAGCTACACCTTC; CDR3 protein: CASSDPGVSTMSYTF
D gene: NA; J gene: TRBJ2-3; clone size: NA; CDR3 length: 15; V gene: TRBV5-1; CDR3 DNA: TGCGCCAGCAGCCGGTTTGATACTAGCACAGATACGCAGTATTTT; CDR3 protein: CASSRFDTSTDTQYF
D gene: NA; J gene: TRBJ2-5; clone size: few; CDR3 length: 15; V gene: TRBV18; CDR3 DNA: TGTGCCAGCTCACCACCATACATGGAGGGAGAGACCCAGTACTTC; CDR3 protein: CASSPPYMEGETQYF
D gene: TRBD1; J gene: TRBJ1-2; clone size: NA; CDR3 length: 15; V gene: TRBV7-8; CDR3 DNA: TGTGCCATCCGAACAGACAGGGAGGGTAACTATGGCTACACCTTC; CDR3 protein: CAIRTDREGNYGYTF
D gene: TRBD1; J gene: TRBJ2-3; clone size: NA; CDR3 length: 15; V gene: TRBV18; CDR3 DNA: TGTGCCAGCTCACCACCGGACAGGGTGGGTTATACGCAGTATTTT; CDR3 protein: CASSPPDRVGYTQYF
D gene: NA; J gene: TRBJ2-1; clone size: NA; CDR3 length: 13; V gene: TRBV4-1; CDR3 DNA: TGCGCCAGCAGCCTGGACAGATACAATGAGCAGTTCTTC; CDR3 protein: CASSLDRYNEQFF
D gene: NA; J gene: TRBJ1-1; clone size: few; CDR3 length: 11; V gene: TRBV2; CDR3 DNA: TGTGCCAGCAGTATCTTGACTGAAGCTTTCTTT; CDR3 protein: CASSILTEAFF
D gene: NA; J gene: TRBJ2-1; clone size: NA; CDR3 length: 11; V gene: TRBV20-1; CDR3 DNA: TGCAGTCTGCGGCTTAACAATGAGCAGTTCTTC; CDR3 protein: CSLRLNNEQFF
D gene: NA; J gene: TRBJ1-2; clone size: NA; CDR3 length: 17; V gene: TRBV5-6; CDR3 DNA: TGTGCCAGCAGCTACAGGGCGCGCCTCATCTTAGTGCGGGGCTACACCTTC; CDR3 protein: CASSYRARLILVRGYTF
D gene: NA; J gene: TRBJ2-1; clone size: NA; CDR3 length: 11; V gene: TRBV7-2; CDR3 DNA: TGTGCCAGCAGCTTAGCTATTGAGCAGTTCTTC; CDR3 protein: CASSLAIEQFF
D gene: NA; J gene: TRBJ1-4; clone size: once; CDR3 length: 15; V gene: TRBV25-1; CDR3 DNA: TGTGCCAGCAGTGACCAGACCCATTGGGAAGAAAAACTGTTTTTT; CDR3 protein: CASSDQTHWEEKLFF
D gene: NA; J gene: TRBJ2-3; clone size: NA; CDR3 length: 13; V gene: TRBV10-3; CDR3 DNA: TGTGCCATCAGGACCCAGGGCACAGATACGCAGTATTTT; CDR3 protein: CAIRTQGTDTQYF
D gene: NA; J gene: TRBJ2-6; clone size: NA; CDR3 length: 16; V gene: TRBV6-4; CDR3 DNA: TGTGCCAGCAGTGACAGCAACAGGGCTGGGGCCAACGTCCTGACTTTC; CDR3 protein: CASSDSNRAGANVLTF
D gene: TRBD1; J gene: TRBJ2-3; clone size: NA; CDR3 length: 15; V gene: TRBV2; CDR3 DNA: TGTGCCAGCAGCGCTGACAGGGGGCCATTCGATACGCAGTATTTT; CDR3 protein: CASSADRGPFDTQYF
D gene: NA; J gene: TRBJ2-3; clone size: NA; CDR3 length: 12; V gene: TRBV2; CDR3 DNA: TGTGCCAGCAAGGTAGATACAGATACGCAGTATTTT; CDR3 protein: CASKVDTDTQYF
D gene: NA; J gene: TRBJ1-1; clone size: NA; CDR3 length: 13; V gene: TRBV10-3; CDR3 DNA: TGTGCCACTCGAGGGGAAAAGAACACTGAAGCTTTCTTT; CDR3 protein: CATRGEKNTEAFF
D gene: TRBD2; J gene: TRBJ2-1; clone size: NA; CDR3 length: 18; V gene: TRBV9; CDR3 DNA: TGTGCCAGCAGCGTAAGGGGACTAGCGGGAGGAGCCTACAATGAGCAGTTCTTC; CDR3 protein: CASSVRGLAGGAYNEQFF
D gene: NA; J gene: TRBJ2-5; clone size: NA; CDR3 length: 15; V gene: TRBV4-2; CDR3 DNA: TGTGCCAGCAGCTCACAGCGGCATCCCGAAGAGACCCAGTACTTC; CDR3 protein: CASSSQRHPEETQYF
D gene: TRBD2; J gene: TRBJ2-4; clone size: NA; CDR3 length: 17; V gene: TRBV28; CDR3 DNA: TGTGCCAGCAGTTTTGCTTCACTAGCGCCAGGATTAGGCATTCAGTACTTC; CDR3 protein: CASSFASLAPGLGIQYF
D gene: NA; J gene: TRBJ1-2; clone size: NA; CDR3 length: 14; V gene: TRBV5-5; CDR3 DNA: TGTGCCAGCAGCTTGGGGGGCGGAGGGGCTGGCTACACCTTC; CDR3 protein: CASSLGGGGAGYTF
D gene: TRBD1; J gene: TRBJ2-7; clone size: NA; CDR3 length: 16; V gene: TRBV5-6; CDR3 DNA: TGTGCCAGCAGCTTGCTAGGGACAGGGAGCCCCTACGAGCAGTACTTC; CDR3 protein: CASSLLGTGSPYEQYF
D gene: TRBD1; J gene: TRBJ1-1; clone size: once; CDR3 length: 15; V gene: TRBV6-5; CDR3 DNA: TGTGCCAGCAGTTACTCGAACAGGGGGAACACTGAAGCTTTCTTT; CDR3 protein: CASSYSNRGNTEAFF
D gene: NA; J gene: TRBJ1-5; clone size: NA; CDR3 length: 14; V gene: TRBV30; CDR3 DNA: TGTGCCTGGAGAGGCAGGGGCCGCAATCAGCCCCAGCATTTT; CDR3 protein: CAWRGRGRNQPQHF
D gene: TRBD2; J gene: TRBJ2-3; clone size: NA; CDR3 length: 15; V gene: TRBV7-2; CDR3 DNA: TGTGCCAGCAGCTTAGCGGGACTAGGAGGAGATACGCAGTATTTT; CDR3 protein: CASSLAGLGGDTQYF
D gene: NA; J gene: TRBJ2-1; clone size: NA; CDR3 length: 12; V gene: TRBV28; CDR3 DNA: TGTGCCAGCAGTTCTGTCGGCAATGAGCAGTTCTTC; CDR3 protein: CASSSVGNEQFF
D gene: NA; J gene: TRBJ2-1; clone size: NA; CDR3 length: 14; V gene: TRBV6-6; CDR3 DNA: TGTGCCAGCAGTTATAAGGGAGCGGGCAATGAGCAGTTCTTC; CDR3 protein: CASSYKGAGNEQFF
D gene: NA; J gene: TRBJ2-7; clone size: few; CDR3 length: 14; V gene: TRBV10-2; CDR3 DNA: TGCGCCAGCAGGCCGGGACTTCCCGGTTACGAGCAGTACTTC; CDR3 protein: CASRPGLPGYEQYF
D gene: TRBD1; J gene: TRBJ1-2; clone size: NA; CDR3 length: 13; V gene: TRBV7-3; CDR3 DNA: TGTGCCAGCAGCTCCTCAGGGGGCGGAGGCTACACCTTC; CDR3 protein: CASSSSGGGGYTF
D gene: NA; J gene: TRBJ1-5; clone size: few; CDR3 length: 15; V gene: TRBV14; CDR3 DNA: TGTGCCAGCAGCCAAGGAGTCAGGGAGGGACAGCCCCAGCATTTT; CDR3 protein: CASSQGVREGQPQHF
D gene: TRBD2; J gene: TRBJ2-7; clone size: NA; CDR3 length: 16; V gene: TRBV5-4; CDR3 DNA: TGTGCCAGCAGCCATCGGACTAGCGGGAAGTCCTACGAGCAGTACTTC; CDR3 protein: CASSHRTSGKSYEQYF
D gene: NA; J gene: TRBJ2-6; clone size: NA; CDR3 length: 15; V gene: TRBV2; CDR3 DNA: TGTGCCAGAGAAGGAGGGGGCTCTGGGGCCAACGTCCTGACTTTC; CDR3 protein: CAREGGGSGANVLTF
D gene: NA; J gene: TRBJ1-3; clone size: NA; CDR3 length: 13; V gene: TRBV19; CDR3 DNA: TGTGCCGTTGGTCCCTGGGCTGGAAACACCATATATTTT; CDR3 protein: CAVGPWAGNTIYF
D gene: TRBD1; J gene: TRBJ2-7; clone size: NA; CDR3 length: 14; V gene: TRBV5-1; CDR3 DNA: TGCGCCAGCAGCAACTCACAGGGGGCGCCCGAGCAGTACTTC; CDR3 protein: CASSNSQGAPEQYF
D gene: NA; J gene: TRBJ1-4; clone size: NA; CDR3 length: 13; V gene: TRBV7-6; CDR3 DNA: TGTGCCAGCAGCCTAGAGACCGGAGAAAAACTGTTTTTT; CDR3 protein: CASSLETGEKLFF